Detailed here is one TCR beta chain. Original processing methods: Reference gene primer amplification in the assay estimated nucleated cell counts. Sequenced by immunoSEQ multiplex PCR; TCRdb stores in-frame clones only, minus some. V and J calls and clone size are those listed in that table; D and trimming were worked out from the DNA. The sample records around 190,000 clones, approximately 91% being singletons. Germline V gene lookup returns CDR1 SGHRS and CDR2 YFSETQ. The ends were cut back, 1 base at V and 0 bases at J, with 10 bases in the middle. The length of the CDR3 is 15 residues. This record belongs to a study of blood T cell repertoires in COVID-19. The overall study: Researchers got acute and convalescent COVID-19 samples from the United States, Italy and Spain. T cells, B-cell-depleted T cells, or PBMCs supplied cDNA or gDNA.

This TCR was recovered from a man aged 25 to 40 with acute or convalescent COVID-19. The sample consisted of peripheral blood. This rearrangement joins TRBV5-1 to TRBJ1-1; D gene unclear. CDR3 region: CASSLNSEMNTEAFF. CDR3 coding DNA: TGCGCCAGCAGCTTGAATTCGGAGATGAACACTGAAGCTTTCTTT.